This T cell receptor beta chain came from a study of radiotherapy plus CTLA-4 blockade in lung cancer. Here immunoSEQ multiplex PCR was the method, and the copy in TCRdb shows in-frame clones only, minus some. Of roughly 73,000 clones listed, over 75% were seen once; the top ten hold 35% to 50%. V shed 2 bases, J shed 6 bases, and the junction held 6 bases outside the gene matches. Germline V gives CDR1 MNHNY, CDR2 SVGAGI (reference sequence). The CDR3 spans 15 residues. About this clone: Its matching antigen is unknown.

The study, taken as a whole, reports: Alongside interferon-beta, early blood T cell clone dynamics were reportedly the best predictor of response.

This chain connects TRBV6-6 to TRBJ2-7, with 11 bases matching TRBD2. This sample comprised peripheral blood, obtained from a patient treated with radiotherapy plus ipilimumab. This TCR derives from a human donor with non-small cell lung cancer that progressed on radiotherapy plus ipilimumab. The CDR3, as DNA: TGTGCCAGCAGTTACCCGACTAGCGGGATACGCGAGCAGTACTTC. Translating gives CASSYPTSGIREQYF.